This T cell receptor (beta chain) was captured by sequencing in a study of T cells after yellow fever vaccination. About the study: The SMART-Seq v4 Ultra Low Input method served to prepare the low-cell-number fractions.

Study-wide findings and caveats: After the booster, 95% to 98% of CD4 and more than 75% of CD8 primary-response clones were re-detected. FACS-sorted repertoires might harbor abundant contaminating clonotypes from the bulk population.

The trim removed 4 bases at V and 1 base at J, leaving 16 bases unmatched. Germline loops: CDR1 SGHRS, CDR2 YFSETQ. The CDR3 loop spans 18 amino acids. This clonotype has more than one count but fewer than ten. Its antigen is as yet unknown. By 5'RACE template switching, TCR cDNA was produced, with a universal primer site and UMIs added in the process. MiXCR, run by TCRdb on the 5' RACE reads, gives a single entry per CDR3 protein. The sample records about 340,000 distinct CDR3 sequences, 8.5% to 10% being singletons. The source of this sequence is a man in his late teens or twenties who received the YFV17D yellow fever vaccine. This chain connects TRBV5-1 to TRBJ1-1; 7 bases are shared with TRBD1. This sample comprised PBMCs, obtained on the day of the first yellow fever vaccination. DNA of the CDR3: TGCGCCAGCAGCGGGAGACAGGGATGGGGCCGCCGGAACACTGAAGCTTTCTTT. This sequence encodes CASSGRQGWGRRNTEAFF.